This T cell receptor beta chain stems from a study of T cell repertoires and Cas9 in healthy adults. The CDR3 consists of 15 residues. Looked up from germline, CDR1 is SGHAT and CDR2 is FQDESV (reference sequence). V lost 5 bases and J lost 0, with 14 bases in between. Clones were read by immunoSEQ multiplex PCR, and TCRdb kept only the in-frame ones, dropping some. The profile shows under 25,000 clones, 90% of them singletons. The chain links TRBV11-1 to TRBJ2-7, with D perhaps TRBD1 or TRBD2 (5 bases each). This sequence was found in a human donor in good health. The sequencing input was CD4+ effector T cells (CD127+, CD25-, CD137-, CD154-) from PBMCs; culture status not recorded. CDR3: CASSRRDQGSYEQYF. CDR3 in DNA: TGTGCCAGCAGCCGAAGGGACCAAGGCTCCTACGAGCAGTACTTC.